Listed below are T cell receptor beta chains from one sample, sequenced in a study of beta chain features in type 1 diabetes. The table came from immunoSEQ multiplex PCR; TCRdb's copy has only in-frame clones and leaves some out. The sample holds around 250,000 clones; 27% are singletons and the top ten take roughly 4%. Sequenced material: central memory CD4+ T cells from blood. The receptor source for this set is a man in his thirties or forties in good health. Each CDR3 is given with its conserved first and last residue. Each record gives: J gene, D gene, clone size, V gene, CDR3 protein, CDR3 DNA. A D gene is named only where the DNA matches it firmly. Clone size, where shown, is once, few, many, or a class for clones that have expanded.

TRBJ2-1,-,few,TRBV7-2,CASSLVGARDSEQFF,TGTGCCAGCAGCTTAGTGGGGGCGAGAGACAGTGAGCAGTTCTTC
TRBJ2-5,-,many,TRBV7-9,CASSFGSGETQYF,TGTGCCAGCAGCTTTGGATCGGGGGAGACCCAGTACTTC
TRBJ2-5,-,-,TRBV7-2,CASSLRGYEETQYF,TGTGCCAGCAGCTTAAGGGGGTACGAAGAGACCCAGTACTTC
TRBJ2-1,TRBD2,-,TRBV30,CAWTRALAINEQFF,TGTGCCTGGACCCGTGCACTAGCGATCAATGAGCAGTTCTTC
TRBJ1-3,-,-,TRBV6-6,CASSSLRGSGNTIYF,TGTGCCAGCAGTTCCCTTAGGGGGTCAGGAAACACCATATATTTT
TRBJ1-2,-,few,TRBV4-3,CASSPQTVNYGYTF,TGCGCCAGCAGCCCTCAGACAGTGAACTATGGCTACACCTTC
TRBJ2-1,TRBD1,-,TRBV29-1,CSVDRTGAYNEQFF,TGCAGCGTTGACCGGACAGGAGCCTACAATGAGCAGTTCTTC
TRBJ2-2,-,many,TRBV27,CASSLSRLLNTGELFF,TGTGCCAGCAGTTTATCGCGACTCTTAAACACCGGGGAGCTGTTTTTT
TRBJ2-5,-,-,TRBV11-2,CASSKGQQETQYF,TGTGCCAGCAGCAAAGGACAGCAAGAGACCCAGTACTTC
TRBJ2-2,TRBD2,few,TRBV29-1,CSAASRGTNTGELFF,TGCAGCGCCGCTTCGCGGGGGACGAACACCGGGGAGCTGTTTTTT
TRBJ1-6,TRBD1,-,TRBV5-1,CASSEGQINSPLHF,TGCGCCAGCAGCGAGGGACAGATTAATTCACCCCTCCACTTT
TRBJ1-5,-,-,TRBV29-1,CSVRAGGNQPQHF,TGCAGCGTTCGGGCAGGCGGCAATCAGCCCCAGCATTTT
TRBJ2-5,-,-,TRBV7-2,CASRTFSGRETQYF,TGTGCCAGCAGAACCTTTAGCGGACGGGAGACCCAGTACTTC
TRBJ2-2,-,few,TRBV19,CASRSTAYTGELFF,TGTGCCAGTAGATCGACAGCCTACACCGGGGAGCTGTTTTTT
TRBJ2-1,TRBD2,once,TRBV5-4,CASFRTSGGAHEQFF,TGTGCCAGCTTCCGGACTAGCGGGGGGGCCCATGAGCAGTTCTTC
TRBJ2-1,-,-,TRBV25-1,CASRQVEEQFF,TGTGCCAGCAGACAGGTTGAGGAGCAGTTCTTC
TRBJ1-1,-,-,TRBV13,CASSAGVRNTEAFF,TGTGCCAGCAGCGCCGGGGTCCGTAACACTGAAGCTTTCTTT
TRBJ2-7,-,-,TRBV1,CTSSQDIVRLAGGYEQYF,TGCACCAGCAGCCAAGATATCGTAAGACTAGCGGGGGGGTACGAGCAGTACTTC
TRBJ2-5,-,few,TRBV15,CATSREHRAQGRGETQYF,TGTGCCACCAGCAGAGAACACCGGGCGCAAGGCCGAGGGGAGACCCAGTACTTC
TRBJ1-1,-,few,TRBV18,CASSRQSNTEAFF,TGTGCCAGCTCACGACAGTCTAACACTGAAGCTTTCTTT
TRBJ1-1,-,-,TRBV5-1,CASSPLGKMNTEAFF,TGCGCCAGCAGTCCCCTCGGGAAAATGAACACTGAAGCTTTCTTT
TRBJ2-1,TRBD2,-,TRBV11-2,CASRPNAGGGNEQFF,TGTGCCAGCAGACCAAATGCGGGCGGGGGTAATGAGCAGTTCTTC
TRBJ2-7,-,few,TRBV14,CASSPPSKTDYEQYF,TGTGCCAGCAGCCCCCCATCAAAGACGGATTACGAGCAGTACTTC
TRBJ2-7,TRBD1,few,TRBV30,CAYNRGSPNEQYF,TGTGCCTATAACAGGGGGAGTCCAAACGAGCAGTACTTC
TRBJ2-5,TRBD1,few,TRBV7-2,CASSNTGGAETQYF,TGTGCCAGCAGCAACACAGGGGGCGCCGAGACCCAGTACTTC